This entry describes one T cell receptor (beta chain). The CDR3 consists of 14 residues. Germline V gives CDR1 LNHDA, CDR2 SQIVND (reference sequence). The germline V and J ends were trimmed by 5 bases and 1 base, with 11 bases remaining between them. The method was immunoSEQ multiplex PCR; TCRdb's version includes in-frame clones alone and lacks a portion of them. The table shows about 210,000 clones, with approximately 92% occurring only once. The data were obtained in a study of T cell responses to AZD1222 COVID-19 vaccine. The material sequenced was peripheral blood, taken on day 0 of AZD1222 vaccination. The origin of this receptor is an adult in good health. The gene calls are TRBV19 and TRBJ1-1; tentatively, D is TRBD1 (5 bases). The CDR3 here is CASSLGRSNTEAFF. Here the CDR3 DNA reads TGTGCCAGTAGTTTGGGACGGTCGAACACTGAAGCTTTCTTT.